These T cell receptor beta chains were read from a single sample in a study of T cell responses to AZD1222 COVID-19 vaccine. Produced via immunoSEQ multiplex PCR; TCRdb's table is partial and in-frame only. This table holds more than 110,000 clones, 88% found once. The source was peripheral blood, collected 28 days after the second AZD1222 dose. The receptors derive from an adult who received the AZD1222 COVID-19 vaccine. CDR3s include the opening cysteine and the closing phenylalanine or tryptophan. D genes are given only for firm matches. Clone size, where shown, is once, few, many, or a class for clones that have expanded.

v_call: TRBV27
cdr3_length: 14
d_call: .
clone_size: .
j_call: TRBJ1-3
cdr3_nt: TGTGCCAGCAGGCTGGCCCAAACTGGAAACACCATATATTTT
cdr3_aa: CASRLAQTGNTIYF

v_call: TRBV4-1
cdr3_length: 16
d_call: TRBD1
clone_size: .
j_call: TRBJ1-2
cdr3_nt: TGCGCCAGCAGCCAAGAAGTAGGGACAGGGACTTATGGCTACACCTTC
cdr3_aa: CASSQEVGTGTYGYTF

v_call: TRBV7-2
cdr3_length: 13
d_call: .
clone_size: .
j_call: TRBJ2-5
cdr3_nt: TGTGCCAGCAGCCCACGGTCTGTGGAGACCCAGTACTTC
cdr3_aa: CASSPRSVETQYF

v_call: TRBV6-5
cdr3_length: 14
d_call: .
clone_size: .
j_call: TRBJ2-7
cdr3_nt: TGTGCCAGCAGTTACTCTTCGCGGACCTACGAGCAGTACTTC
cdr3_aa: CASSYSSRTYEQYF

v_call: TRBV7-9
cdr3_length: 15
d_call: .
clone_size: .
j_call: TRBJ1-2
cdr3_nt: TGTGCCAGCAGCTTAGCCCTGGACAATAGCTATGGCTACACCTTC
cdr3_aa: CASSLALDNSYGYTF

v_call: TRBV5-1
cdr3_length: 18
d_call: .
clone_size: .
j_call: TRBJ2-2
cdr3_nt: TGCGCCAGCAGCTCTCGGCCGTGGACGATCGCGAACACCGGGGAGCTGTTTTTT
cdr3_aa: CASSSRPWTIANTGELFF

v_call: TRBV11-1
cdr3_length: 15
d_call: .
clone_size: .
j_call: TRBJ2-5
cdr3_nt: TGTGCCAGCAGCTTAGCTGCGGAGTACCAAGAGACCCAGTACTTC
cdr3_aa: CASSLAAEYQETQYF

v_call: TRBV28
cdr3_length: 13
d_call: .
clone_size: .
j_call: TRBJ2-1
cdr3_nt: TGTGCCAGCACCCCCGGACAGCACAATGAGCAGTTCTTC
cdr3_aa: CASTPGQHNEQFF

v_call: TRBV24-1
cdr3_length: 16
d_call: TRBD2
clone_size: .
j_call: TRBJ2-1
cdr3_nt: TGTGCCACCAGTGATTGGACTAGCGGGAGACTCAATGAGCAGTTCTTC
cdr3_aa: CATSDWTSGRLNEQFF

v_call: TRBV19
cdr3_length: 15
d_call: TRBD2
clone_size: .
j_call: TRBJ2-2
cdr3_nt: TGTGCCAGTAGTATTCGCGGGAGAGCGACCGGGGAGCTGTTTTTT
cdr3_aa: CASSIRGRATGELFF

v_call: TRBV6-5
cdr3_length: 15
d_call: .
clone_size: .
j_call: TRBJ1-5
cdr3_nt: TGTGCCAGCAGCGGACACTTCTATAGCAATCAGCCCCAGCATTTT
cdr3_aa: CASSGHFYSNQPQHF

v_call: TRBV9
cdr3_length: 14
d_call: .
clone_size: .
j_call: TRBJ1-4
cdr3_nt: TGTGCCAGCAGCCCCGGACACGGTAATGAAAAACTGTTTTTT
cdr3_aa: CASSPGHGNEKLFF

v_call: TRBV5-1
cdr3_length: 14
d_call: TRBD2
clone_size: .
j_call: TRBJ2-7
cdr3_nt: TGCGCCAGCAGCATGACAGCGGGATCCTACGAGCAGTACTTC
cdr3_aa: CASSMTAGSYEQYF

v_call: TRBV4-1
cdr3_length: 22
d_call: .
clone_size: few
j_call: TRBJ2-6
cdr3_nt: TGCGCCAGCAGCCACGGCAGTTGGTTGTCCCCCGGCGTGAGCTCTGGGGCCAACGTCCTGACTTTC
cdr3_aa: CASSHGSWLSPGVSSGANVLTF

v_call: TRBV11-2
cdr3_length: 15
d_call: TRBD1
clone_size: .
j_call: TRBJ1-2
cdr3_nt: TGTGCCAGCAGCTATGTTCAGGGGGGATTGGGCGGCTACACCTTC
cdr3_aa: CASSYVQGGLGGYTF

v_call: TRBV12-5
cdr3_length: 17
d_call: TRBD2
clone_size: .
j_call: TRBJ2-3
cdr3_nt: TGTGCTAGTGGTTTGGCTCGGACTAGCGGGGGGGCTTATACGCAGTATTTT
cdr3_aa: CASGLARTSGGAYTQYF

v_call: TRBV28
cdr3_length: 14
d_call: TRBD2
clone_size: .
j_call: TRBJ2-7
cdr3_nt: TGTGCCAGCAGTACCCGCGGGAGTCTCTACGAGCAGTACTTC
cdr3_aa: CASSTRGSLYEQYF

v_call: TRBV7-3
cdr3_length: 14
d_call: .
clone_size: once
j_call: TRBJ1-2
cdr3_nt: TGTGCCAGCAGCTTAACGTCCGGGGACCCGGGCTACACCTTC
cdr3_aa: CASSLTSGDPGYTF

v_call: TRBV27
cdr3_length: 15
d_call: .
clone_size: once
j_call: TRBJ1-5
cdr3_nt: TGTGCCAGCAGCAGGACAGTTAAGAATGATCAGCCCCAGCATTTT
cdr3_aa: CASSRTVKNDQPQHF

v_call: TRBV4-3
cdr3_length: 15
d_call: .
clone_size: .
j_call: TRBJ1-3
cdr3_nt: TGCGCCAGCAGCCAAGAAGGGGGTTCCGGAAACACCATATATTTT
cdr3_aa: CASSQEGGSGNTIYF

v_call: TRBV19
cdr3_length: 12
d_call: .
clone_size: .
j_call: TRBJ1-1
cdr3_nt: TGTGCCAGTAGCGACAGGAGCTTTGAAGCTTTCTTT
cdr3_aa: CASSDRSFEAFF

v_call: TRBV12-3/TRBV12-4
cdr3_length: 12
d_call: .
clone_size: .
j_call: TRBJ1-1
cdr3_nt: TGTGCCAGCAGTTTAAGAGGCACTGAAGCTTTCTTT
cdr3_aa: CASSLRGTEAFF

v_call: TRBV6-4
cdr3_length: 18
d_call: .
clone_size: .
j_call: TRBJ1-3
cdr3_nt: TGTGCCAGCGGTCCCGAAGGAGGATTAGGATACTCTGGAAACACCATATATTTT
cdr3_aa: CASGPEGGLGYSGNTIYF

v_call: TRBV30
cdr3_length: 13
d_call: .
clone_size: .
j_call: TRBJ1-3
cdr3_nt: TGTGCCTGGAGTAAGGAGTTGAGAAACACCATATATTTT
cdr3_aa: CAWSKELRNTIYF

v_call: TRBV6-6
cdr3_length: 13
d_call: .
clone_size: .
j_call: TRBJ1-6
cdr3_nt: TGTGCCAGCACGGTAGGAATTAATTCACCCCTCCACTTT
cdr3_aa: CASTVGINSPLHF

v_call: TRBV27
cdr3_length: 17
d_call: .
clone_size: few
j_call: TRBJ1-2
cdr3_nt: TGTGCCAGCAGTTTATCGGGGTTGGGCAGGGGCTCCCATGGCTACACCTTC
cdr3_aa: CASSLSGLGRGSHGYTF

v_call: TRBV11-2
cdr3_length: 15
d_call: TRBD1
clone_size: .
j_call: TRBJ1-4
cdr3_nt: TGTGCCAGCAGGATCCCAGGGGGGAGGGATGAAAAACTGTTTTTT
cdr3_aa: CASRIPGGRDEKLFF

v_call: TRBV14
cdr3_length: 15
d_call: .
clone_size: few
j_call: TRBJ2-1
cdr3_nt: TGTGCCAGCAGCCAAGATTCTCTCGTATACAATGAGCAGTTCTTC
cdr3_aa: CASSQDSLVYNEQFF

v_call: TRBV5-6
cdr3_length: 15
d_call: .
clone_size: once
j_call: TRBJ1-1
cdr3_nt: TGTGCCAGCAGCTGGGGACATTCCGGAGACACTGAAGCTTTCTTT
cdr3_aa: CASSWGHSGDTEAFF

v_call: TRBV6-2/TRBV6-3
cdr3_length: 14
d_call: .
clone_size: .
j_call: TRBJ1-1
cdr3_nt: TGTGCCAGCAGTTACGGGACCTGGGGCACTGAAGCTTTCTTT
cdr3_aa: CASSYGTWGTEAFF

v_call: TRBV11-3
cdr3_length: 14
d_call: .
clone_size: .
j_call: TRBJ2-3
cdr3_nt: TGTGCCAGCTCCCGGTCGACCAGCACAGATACGCAGTATTTT
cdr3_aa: CASSRSTSTDTQYF

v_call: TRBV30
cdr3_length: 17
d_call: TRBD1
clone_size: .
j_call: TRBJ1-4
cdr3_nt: TGTGCCTGGAGTCCGGGACAGCGGGGTGGTAGGCACGAAAAACTGTTTTTT
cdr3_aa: CAWSPGQRGGRHEKLFF